These T cell receptor beta chains were read from a single sample in a study of chronic HIV infection and antiretroviral therapy. TCRdb redid the calling of the 5' RACE reads with MiXCR, one entry per CDR3 protein. The sample records around 31,000 distinct CDR3 sequences, 7% to 10% being singletons. Sequenced input: peripheral blood. These receptors were obtained from an adult who had HIV and had not received antiretroviral therapy, or was an uninfected healthy control (not recorded which). Both conserved end residues are part of each CDR3. Fields, in order: CDR3 DNA, CDR3 protein, V gene, J gene, D gene, clone size. A D gene is named only where the DNA matches it firmly. Rows give clone size only sometimes, using once, few, many, or a class for an expanded clone.

TGTGCCAGCTCACCACTCCGGGGAACTAGCAATCAGCCCCAGCATTTT	CASSPLRGTSNQPQHF	TRBV18	TRBJ1-5	-	-
TGTGCCATCAGTGAAAAGAAGGAATCAAGCCCCCAGCATTTT	CAISEKKESSPQHF	TRBV10-3	TRBJ1-5	-	few
TGCAGCGCATGGACTCCCCCAGATACGCAGTATTTT	CSAWTPPDTQYF	TRBV29-1	TRBJ2-3	-	few
TGTGCCAGCACCTCCAATCGGGGAATCTCCTACGAGCAGTACTTC	CASTSNRGISYEQYF	TRBV6-1	TRBJ2-7	-	-
TGTGCCATCAGTGAGTCGGGTGAGGCAGTTAACTATGGCTACACCTTC	CAISESGEAVNYGYTF	TRBV10-3	TRBJ1-2	-	many
TGTGCCAGCAGTCTAGCGGGGGGAACCCCCACAGATACGCAGTATTTT	CASSLAGGTPTDTQYF	TRBV6-4	TRBJ2-3	TRBD2	many
TGTGCCATCAGGGCTAGCGGGAGCTCGGATACGCAGTATTTT	CAIRASGSSDTQYF	TRBV10-3	TRBJ2-3	TRBD2	many
TGTGCCAGCAGCTTAGCCGGTGCCCAAGAGACCCAGTACTTC	CASSLAGAQETQYF	TRBV7-2	TRBJ2-5	-	few
TGTGCCAGCAGTGCGCTAGCGGGAGGGCCCGGTGAGCAGTTCTTC	CASSALAGGPGEQFF	TRBV28	TRBJ2-1	TRBD2	few
TGTGCCAGCAGTGCCCTTGGACAGGGCAACTACGAGCAGTACTTC	CASSALGQGNYEQYF	TRBV2	TRBJ2-7	TRBD1	-
TGCAGCGCCCGATCGAACGAAAAACTGTTTTTT	CSARSNEKLFF	TRBV29-1	TRBJ1-4	-	-
TGTGCCAGCAGCGTGGGGAGGTTTCCAGATACGCAGTATTTT	CASSVGRFPDTQYF	TRBV9	TRBJ2-3	-	many
TGTGCCAGCAGCCAGGGTCTAGCGGGAGTTACCCACAATGAGCAGTTCTTC	CASSQGLAGVTHNEQFF	TRBV4-2	TRBJ2-1	TRBD2	-
TGTGCCAGCAGTGGACAGGGAGAGACTGAAAAACTGTTTTTT	CASSGQGETEKLFF	TRBV6-1	TRBJ1-4	TRBD1	many
TGCGCCAGCAGCTTTGGGCAGACCTATGGCTACACCTTC	CASSFGQTYGYTF	TRBV5-1	TRBJ1-2	-	-
TGCAGCGTTGCCGGGACAGAGTTCATGAACACTGAAGCTTTCTTT	CSVAGTEFMNTEAFF	TRBV29-1	TRBJ1-1	TRBD1	few
TGTGCCAGCTCACCATGGGGGGTGGAACAGCCCCAGCATTTT	CASSPWGVEQPQHF	TRBV18	TRBJ1-5	-	many
TGTGCCAGCAGTGAAGAGGGCGGGAGCTCCTACAATGAGCAGTTCTTC	CASSEEGGSSYNEQFF	TRBV25-1	TRBJ2-1	TRBD2	many
TGTGCCAGCACTAGCGGGAGGTCCCACGAGCAGTACTTC	CASTSGRSHEQYF	TRBV6-5	TRBJ2-7	TRBD2	few
TGTGCCAGCAGTTACTCTGGAACAGGGTCCTATAATTCACCCCTCCACTTT	CASSYSGTGSYNSPLHF	TRBV6-5	TRBJ1-6	-	few
TGTGCCAGCAGGGACAGCTCTGTAAATCAGCCCCAGCATTTT	CASRDSSVNQPQHF	TRBV2	TRBJ1-5	-	few
TGTGCCAGCAGCCAAGGGAGCGGGAGTCTTACAGATACGCAGTATTTT	CASSQGSGSLTDTQYF	TRBV3-1	TRBJ2-3	TRBD2	-
TGCGCCAGCAGCTACCGGGACAGGGGCAATGAGCAGTTCTTC	CASSYRDRGNEQFF	TRBV4-1	TRBJ2-1	TRBD1	many
TGTGCCAGCACCCCCAGTAGAACCCATCAGCCCCAGCATTTT	CASTPSRTHQPQHF	TRBV12-3/TRBV12-4	TRBJ1-5	-	many